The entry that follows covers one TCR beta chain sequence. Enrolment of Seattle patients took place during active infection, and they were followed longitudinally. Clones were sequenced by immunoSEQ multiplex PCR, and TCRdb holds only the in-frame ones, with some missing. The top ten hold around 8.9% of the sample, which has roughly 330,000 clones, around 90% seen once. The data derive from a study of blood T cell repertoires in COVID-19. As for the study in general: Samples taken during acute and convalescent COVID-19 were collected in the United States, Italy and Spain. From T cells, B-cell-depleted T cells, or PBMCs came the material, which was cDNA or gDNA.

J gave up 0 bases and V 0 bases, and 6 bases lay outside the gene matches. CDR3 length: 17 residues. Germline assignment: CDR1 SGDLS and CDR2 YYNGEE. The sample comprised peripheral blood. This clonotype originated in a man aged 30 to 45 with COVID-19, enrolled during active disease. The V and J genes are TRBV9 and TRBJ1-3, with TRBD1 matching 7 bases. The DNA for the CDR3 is TGTGCCAGCAGCGTAGGTGGGACAGTCTACTCTGGAAACACCATATATTTT. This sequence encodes CASSVGGTVYSGNTIYF. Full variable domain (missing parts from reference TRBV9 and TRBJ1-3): DSGVTQTPKHLITATGQRVTLRCSPRSGDLSVYWYQQSLDQGLQFLIQYYNGEERAKGNILERFSAQQFPDLHSELNLSSLELGDSALYFCASSVGGTVYSGNTIYFGEGSWLTVV.